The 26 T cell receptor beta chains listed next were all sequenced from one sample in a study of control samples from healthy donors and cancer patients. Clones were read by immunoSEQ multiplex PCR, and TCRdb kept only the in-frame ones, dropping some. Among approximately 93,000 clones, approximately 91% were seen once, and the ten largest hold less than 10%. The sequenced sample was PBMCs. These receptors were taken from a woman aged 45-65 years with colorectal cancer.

The CDR3, as DNA: TGCGCCAGCAGTAGATCAGCGGGGGGTTCCTACAATGAGCAGTTCTTC. Its translation is CASSRSAGGSYNEQFF. The rearrangement uses TRBV10-1 and TRBJ2-1, with 9 bases lining up with TRBD2. The CDR3 sequence is 16 residues long. Trimming took 5 bases from V and 1 from J; bases not matched to a gene: 6. Germline assignment: CDR1 WNHNN and CDR2 SYGVQD (reference sequence).

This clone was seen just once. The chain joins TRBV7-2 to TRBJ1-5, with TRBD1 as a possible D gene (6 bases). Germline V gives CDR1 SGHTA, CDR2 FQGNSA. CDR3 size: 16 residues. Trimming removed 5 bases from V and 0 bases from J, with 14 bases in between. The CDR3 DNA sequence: TGTGCCAGCAGCGCGGGGGGGGCCCCTAGCAATCAGCCCCAGCATTTT. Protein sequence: CASSAGGAPSNQPQHF.

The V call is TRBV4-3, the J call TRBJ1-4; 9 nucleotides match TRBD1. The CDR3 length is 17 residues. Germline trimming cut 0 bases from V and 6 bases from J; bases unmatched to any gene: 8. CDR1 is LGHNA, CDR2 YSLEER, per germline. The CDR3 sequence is CASSQDSLRDRDEKLFF. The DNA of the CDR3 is TGCGCCAGCAGCCAAGATAGTTTACGGGACAGGGATGAAAAACTGTTTTTT.

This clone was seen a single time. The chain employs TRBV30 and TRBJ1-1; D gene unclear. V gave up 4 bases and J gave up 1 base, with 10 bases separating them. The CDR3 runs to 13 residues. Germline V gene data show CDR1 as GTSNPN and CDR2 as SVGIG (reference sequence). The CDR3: CAWTRDRNTEAFF. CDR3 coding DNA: TGTGCCTGGACTCGTGATAGGAACACTGAAGCTTTCTTT.

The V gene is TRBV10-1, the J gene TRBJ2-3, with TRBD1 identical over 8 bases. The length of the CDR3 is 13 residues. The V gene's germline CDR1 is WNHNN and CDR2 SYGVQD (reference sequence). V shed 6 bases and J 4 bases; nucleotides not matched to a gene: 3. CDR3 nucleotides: TGCGCCAGCAGAGAACAGGGGGCAGATACGCAGTATTTT. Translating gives CASREQGADTQYF.

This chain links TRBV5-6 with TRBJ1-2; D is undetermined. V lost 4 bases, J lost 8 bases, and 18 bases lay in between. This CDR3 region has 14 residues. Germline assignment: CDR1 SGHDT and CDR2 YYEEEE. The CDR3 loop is CASSPDRFLGGYTF. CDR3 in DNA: TGTGCCAGCAGCCCGGACCGCTTTCTAGGAGGCTACACCTTC.

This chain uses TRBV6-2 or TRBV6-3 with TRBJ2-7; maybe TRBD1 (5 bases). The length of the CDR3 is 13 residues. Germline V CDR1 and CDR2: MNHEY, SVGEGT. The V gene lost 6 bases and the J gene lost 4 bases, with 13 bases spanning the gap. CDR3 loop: CASSRQNWYEQYV. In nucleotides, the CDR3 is TGTGCCAGCAGCCGACAGAATTGGTACGAGCAGTACGTC.

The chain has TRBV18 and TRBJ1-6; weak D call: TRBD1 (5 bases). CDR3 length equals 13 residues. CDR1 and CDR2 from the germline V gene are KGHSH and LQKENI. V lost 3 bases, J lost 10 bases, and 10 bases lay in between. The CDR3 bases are TGTGCCAGCTCACCTGCCAGGGACTCACCCCTCCACTTT. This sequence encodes CASSPARDSPLHF. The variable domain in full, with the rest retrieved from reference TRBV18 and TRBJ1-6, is NAGVMQNPRHLVRRRGQEARLRCSPMKGHSHVYWYRQLPEEGLKFMVYLQKENIIDESGMPKERFSAEFPKEGPSILRIQQVVRGDSAAYFCASSPARDSPLHFGNGTRLTVT.

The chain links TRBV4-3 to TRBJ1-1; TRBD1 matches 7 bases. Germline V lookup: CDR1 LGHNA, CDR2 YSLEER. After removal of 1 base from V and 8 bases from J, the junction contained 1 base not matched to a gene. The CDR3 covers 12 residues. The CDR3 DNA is TGCGCCAGCAGCCAAGCGACAGGGGAAGCTTTCTTT. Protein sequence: CASSQATGEAFF.

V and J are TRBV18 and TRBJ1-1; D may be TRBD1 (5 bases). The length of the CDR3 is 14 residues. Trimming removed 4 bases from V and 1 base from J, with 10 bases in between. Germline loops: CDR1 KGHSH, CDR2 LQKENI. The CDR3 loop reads CASSQGPTNTEAFF. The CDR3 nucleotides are TGTGCCAGCTCACAGGGGCCTACGAACACTGAAGCTTTCTTT.

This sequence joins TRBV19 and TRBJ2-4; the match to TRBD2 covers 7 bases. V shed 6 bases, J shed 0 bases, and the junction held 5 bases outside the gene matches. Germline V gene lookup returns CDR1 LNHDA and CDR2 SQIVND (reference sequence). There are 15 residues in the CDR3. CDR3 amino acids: CASSPGGVAKNIQYF. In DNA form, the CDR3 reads TGTGCCAGTAGCCCGGGAGGCGTAGCCAAAAACATTCAGTACTTC.

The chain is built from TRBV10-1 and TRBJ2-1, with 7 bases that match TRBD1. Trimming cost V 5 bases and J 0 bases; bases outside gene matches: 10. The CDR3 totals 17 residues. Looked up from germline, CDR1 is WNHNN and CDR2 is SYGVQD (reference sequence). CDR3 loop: CASSSGQALSSYNEQFF. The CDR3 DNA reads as TGCGCCAGCAGTTCCGGACAGGCCCTAAGCTCCTACAATGAGCAGTTCTTC.

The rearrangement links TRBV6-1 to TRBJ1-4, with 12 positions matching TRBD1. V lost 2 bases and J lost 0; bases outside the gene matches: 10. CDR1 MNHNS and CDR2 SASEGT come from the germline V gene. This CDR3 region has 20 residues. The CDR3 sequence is CASSEPPGQGAWATNEKLFF. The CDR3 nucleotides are TGTGCCAGCAGTGAACCCCCGGGACAGGGGGCTTGGGCAACTAATGAAAAACTGTTTTTT.

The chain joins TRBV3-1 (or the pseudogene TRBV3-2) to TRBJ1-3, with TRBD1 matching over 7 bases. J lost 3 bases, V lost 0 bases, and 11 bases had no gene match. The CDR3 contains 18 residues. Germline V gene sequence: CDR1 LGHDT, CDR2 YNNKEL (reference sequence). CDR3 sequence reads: CASSQEAPGQPNGNTIYF. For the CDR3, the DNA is TGTGCCAGCAGCCAAGAAGCACCGGGACAGCCAAATGGAAACACCATATATTTT.

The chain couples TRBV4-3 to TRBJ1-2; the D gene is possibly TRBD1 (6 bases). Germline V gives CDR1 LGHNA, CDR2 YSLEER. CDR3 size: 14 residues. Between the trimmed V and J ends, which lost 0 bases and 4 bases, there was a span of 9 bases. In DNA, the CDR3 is TGCGCCAGCAGCCAAGACCAGGGGACCTATGGCTACACCTTC. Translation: CASSQDQGTYGYTF.

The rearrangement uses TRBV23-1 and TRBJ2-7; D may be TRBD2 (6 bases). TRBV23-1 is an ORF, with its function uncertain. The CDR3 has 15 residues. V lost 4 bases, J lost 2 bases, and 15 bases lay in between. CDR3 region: CASSRPGGPPYEQYV. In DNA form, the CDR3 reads TGCGCCAGCAGTCGTCCCGGGGGACCACCCTACGAGCAGTACGTC.

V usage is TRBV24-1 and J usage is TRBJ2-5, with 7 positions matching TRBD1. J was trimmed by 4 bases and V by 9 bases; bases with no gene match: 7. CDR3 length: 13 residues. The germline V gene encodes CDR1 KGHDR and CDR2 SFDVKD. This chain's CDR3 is CATRQGLGETQYF. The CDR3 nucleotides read TGTGCCACCCGACAGGGCTTGGGAGAGACCCAGTACTTC.

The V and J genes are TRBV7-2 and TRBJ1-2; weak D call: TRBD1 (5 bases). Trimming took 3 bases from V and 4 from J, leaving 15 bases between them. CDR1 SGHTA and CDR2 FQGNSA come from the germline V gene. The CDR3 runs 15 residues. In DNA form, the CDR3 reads TGTGCCAGCAGCTTGAATCAGGGCGGCGTCTATGGCTACACCTTC. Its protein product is CASSLNQGGVYGYTF.

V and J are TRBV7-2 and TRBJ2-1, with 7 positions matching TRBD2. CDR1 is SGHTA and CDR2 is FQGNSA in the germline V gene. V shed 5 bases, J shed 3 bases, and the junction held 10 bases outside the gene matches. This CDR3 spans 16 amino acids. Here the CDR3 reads CASSPWGSGVYNEQFF. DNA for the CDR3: TGTGCCAGCAGCCCCTGGGGAAGCGGGGTCTACAATGAGCAGTTCTTC.

The CDR3 DNA reads TGCAGCGTTGATCGGGGAACTGAAGCTTTCTTT. Translation: CSVDRGTEAFF. The chain links TRBV29-1 to TRBJ1-1; D not resolved. CDR3 size: 11 residues. V lost 3 bases and J 5 bases, leaving 7 bases between the germline ends. Looked up from germline, CDR1 is SQVTM and CDR2 is ANQGSEA.

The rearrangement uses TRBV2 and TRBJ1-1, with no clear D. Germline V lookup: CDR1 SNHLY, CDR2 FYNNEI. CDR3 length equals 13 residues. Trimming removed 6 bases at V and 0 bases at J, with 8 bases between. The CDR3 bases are TGTGCCAGCAGGAGGTTCGTGAACACTGAAGCTTTCTTT. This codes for CASRRFVNTEAFF.

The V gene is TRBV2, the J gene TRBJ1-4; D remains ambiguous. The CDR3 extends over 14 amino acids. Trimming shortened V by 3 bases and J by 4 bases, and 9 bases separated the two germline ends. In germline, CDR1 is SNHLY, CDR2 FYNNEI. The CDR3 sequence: CASSDGQSNEKLFF. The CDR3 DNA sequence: TGTGCCAGCAGTGATGGGCAGAGTAATGAAAAACTGTTTTTT.

CDR3 residues: CASSFSANTGELFF. CDR3 DNA sequence: TGTGCCAGCAGTTTTTCAGCGAACACCGGGGAGCTGTTTTTT. The chain has TRBV28 and TRBJ2-2; no definite D call. Trimming stripped 3 bases from V and 0 bases from J, with 5 bases between. Per the germline V gene, CDR1 is MDHEN and CDR2 is SYDVKM. This CDR3 comprises 14 residues.

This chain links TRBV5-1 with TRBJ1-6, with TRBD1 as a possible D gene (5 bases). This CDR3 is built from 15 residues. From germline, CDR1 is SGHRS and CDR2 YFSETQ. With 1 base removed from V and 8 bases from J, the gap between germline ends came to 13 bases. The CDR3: CASSLKTGQDSPLHF. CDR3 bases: TGCGCCAGCAGCTTGAAAACAGGCCAGGATTCACCCCTCCACTTT.

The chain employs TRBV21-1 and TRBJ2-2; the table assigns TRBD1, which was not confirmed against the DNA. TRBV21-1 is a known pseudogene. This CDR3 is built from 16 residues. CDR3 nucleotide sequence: TGTGCCAGCAGCAAAGCGCGGGACAGGGGAACCGGGGAGCTGTTTTTT. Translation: CASSKARDRGTGELFF.

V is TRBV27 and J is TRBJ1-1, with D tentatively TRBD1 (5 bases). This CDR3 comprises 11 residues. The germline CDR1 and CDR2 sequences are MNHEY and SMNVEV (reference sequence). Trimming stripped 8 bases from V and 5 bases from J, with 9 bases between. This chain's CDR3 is CASRGGTEAFF. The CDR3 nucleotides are TGTGCCAGCCGGGGGGGTACTGAAGCTTTCTTT.